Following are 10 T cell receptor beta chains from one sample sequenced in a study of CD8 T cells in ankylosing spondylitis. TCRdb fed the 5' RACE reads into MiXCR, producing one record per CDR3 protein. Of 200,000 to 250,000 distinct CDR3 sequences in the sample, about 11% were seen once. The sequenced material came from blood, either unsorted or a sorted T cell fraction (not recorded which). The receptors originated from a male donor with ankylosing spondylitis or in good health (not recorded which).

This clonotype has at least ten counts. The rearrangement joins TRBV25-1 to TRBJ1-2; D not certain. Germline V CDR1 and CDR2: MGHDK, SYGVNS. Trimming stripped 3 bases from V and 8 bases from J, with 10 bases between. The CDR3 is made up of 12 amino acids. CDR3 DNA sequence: TGTGCCAGCAGTGATTTACGGTCGGGCTACACCTTC. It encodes CASSDLRSGYTF.

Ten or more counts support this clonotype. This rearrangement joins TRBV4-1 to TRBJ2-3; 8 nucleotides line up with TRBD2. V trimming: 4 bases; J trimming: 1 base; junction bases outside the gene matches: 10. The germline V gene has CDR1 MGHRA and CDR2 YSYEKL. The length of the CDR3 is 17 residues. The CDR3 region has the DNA TGCGCCAGCAGCCGTACTAGTGCGGGGGGCCGCACAGATACGCAGTATTTT. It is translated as CASSRTSAGGRTDTQYF.

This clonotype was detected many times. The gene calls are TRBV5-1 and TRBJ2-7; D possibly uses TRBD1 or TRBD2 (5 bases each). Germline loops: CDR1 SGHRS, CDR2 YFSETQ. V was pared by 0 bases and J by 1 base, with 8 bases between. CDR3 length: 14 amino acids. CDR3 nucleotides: TGCGCCAGCAGCTTGGAAGGGACGTCCTACGAGCAGTACTTC. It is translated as CASSLEGTSYEQYF.

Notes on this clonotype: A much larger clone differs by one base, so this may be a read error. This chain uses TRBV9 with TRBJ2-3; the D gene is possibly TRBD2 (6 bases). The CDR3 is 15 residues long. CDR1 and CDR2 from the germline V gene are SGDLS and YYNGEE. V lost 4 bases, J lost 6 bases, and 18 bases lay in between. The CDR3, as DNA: TGTGCCAGCAGCATAGAGTGGACTACCGCGGATACGCAGTATTTT. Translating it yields CASSIEWTTADTQYF.

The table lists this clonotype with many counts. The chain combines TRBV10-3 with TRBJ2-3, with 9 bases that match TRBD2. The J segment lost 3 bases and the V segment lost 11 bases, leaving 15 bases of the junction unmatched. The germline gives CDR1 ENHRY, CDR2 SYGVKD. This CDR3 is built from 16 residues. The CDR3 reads CAAVAAREGGTDTQYF. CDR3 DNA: TGTGCCGCGGTAGCAGCGCGGGAGGGCGGGACAGATACGCAGTATTTT.

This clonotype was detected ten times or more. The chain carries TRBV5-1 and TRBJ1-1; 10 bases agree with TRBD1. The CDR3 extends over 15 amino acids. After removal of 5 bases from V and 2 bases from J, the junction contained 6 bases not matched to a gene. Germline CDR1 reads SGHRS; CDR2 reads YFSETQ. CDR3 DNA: TGCGCCAGCAGGAGGGACAGGGGTGGAAACACTGAAGCTTTCTTT. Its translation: CASRRDRGGNTEAFF.

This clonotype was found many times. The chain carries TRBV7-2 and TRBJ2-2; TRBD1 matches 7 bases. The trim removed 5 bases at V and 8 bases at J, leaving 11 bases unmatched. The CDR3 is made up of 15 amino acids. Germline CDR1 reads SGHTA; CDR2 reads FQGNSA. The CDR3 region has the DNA TGTGCCAGCAGCCGGGACAGCCAAGCTTCTGGGGAGCTGTTTTTT. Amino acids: CASSRDSQASGELFF.

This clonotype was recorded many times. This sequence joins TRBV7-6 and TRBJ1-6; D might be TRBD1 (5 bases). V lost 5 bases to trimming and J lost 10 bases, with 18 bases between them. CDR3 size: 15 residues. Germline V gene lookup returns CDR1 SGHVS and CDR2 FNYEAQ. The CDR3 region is CASSLGGLAGSPLHF. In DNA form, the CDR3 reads TGTGCCAGCAGCCTCGGTGGGCTCGCAGGGTCACCCCTCCACTTT.

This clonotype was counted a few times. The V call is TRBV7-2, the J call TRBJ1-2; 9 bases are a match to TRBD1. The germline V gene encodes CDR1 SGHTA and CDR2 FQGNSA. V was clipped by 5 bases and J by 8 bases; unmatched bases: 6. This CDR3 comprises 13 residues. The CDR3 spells CASSPKDRGGYTF. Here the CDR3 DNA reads TGTGCCAGCAGCCCAAAGGACAGGGGAGGCTACACCTTC. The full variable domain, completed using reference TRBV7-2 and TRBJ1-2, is GAGVSQSPSNKVTEKGKDVELRCDPISGHTALYWYRQSLGQGLEFLIYFQGNSAPDKSGLPSDRFSAERTGGSVSTLTIQRTQQEDSAVYLCASSPKDRGGYTFGSGTRLTVV.

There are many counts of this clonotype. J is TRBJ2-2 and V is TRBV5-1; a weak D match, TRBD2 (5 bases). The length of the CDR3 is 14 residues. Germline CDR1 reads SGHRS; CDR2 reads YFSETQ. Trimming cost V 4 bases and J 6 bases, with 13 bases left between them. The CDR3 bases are TGCGCCAGCAGCCCACCTCCGAGGGCCGGGGAGCTGTTTTTT. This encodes CASSPPPRAGELFF.